This TCR beta chain was found in a study of blood T cell repertoires in COVID-19. At the level of the study: From the United States, Italy and Spain came samples of acute and convalescent COVID-19. PBMCs, B-cell-depleted T cells, or T cells provided the cDNA or gDNA that made up the material.

The CDR3 spans 15 residues. Germline CDR1 is KGHSH and CDR2 is LQKENI. Trimming removed 0 bases at V and 4 bases at J, with 12 bases between. Recruited during active infection, patients (from Seattle) were subsequently followed longitudinally. Per the original data handling: Estimation of nucleated cell counts was performed using reference gene primer amplification. The protocol was immunoSEQ multiplex PCR, while the TCRdb copy is restricted to in-frame clones and leaves out a portion. V, J and clone size reflect that table, while D and trimming were determined from the DNA. This table holds about 89,000 clones, about four fifths found once.

This TCR derives from a man in his 70s with COVID-19, enrolled during active disease. The sample was peripheral blood. The V gene is TRBV18, the J gene TRBJ1-2, with D perhaps TRBD1 (6 bases). The CDR3 bases are TGTGCCAGCTCACCACCCGCAGGGGTAGGCTATGGCTACACCTTC. This codes for CASSPPAGVGYGYTF.